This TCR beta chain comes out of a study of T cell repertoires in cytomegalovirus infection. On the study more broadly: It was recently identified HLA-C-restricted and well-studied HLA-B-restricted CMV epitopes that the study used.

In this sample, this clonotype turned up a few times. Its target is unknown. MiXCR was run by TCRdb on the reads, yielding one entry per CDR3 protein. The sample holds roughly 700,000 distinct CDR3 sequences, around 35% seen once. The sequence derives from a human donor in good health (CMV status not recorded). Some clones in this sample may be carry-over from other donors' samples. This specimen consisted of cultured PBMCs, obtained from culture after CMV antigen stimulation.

In DNA form, the CDR3 reads TGCAGTGCTAGGAGGGGACGGGCCTCATCAAACAATCAGCCCCAGCATTTT. It encodes CSARRGRASSNNQPQHF. V usage is TRBV20-1 and J usage is TRBJ1-5; TRBD1 is a possible D gene (5 bases). This CDR3 contains 17 residues. Trimming removed 3 bases at V and 3 bases at J, with 21 bases between. CDR1 is DFQATT and CDR2 is SNEGSKA in the germline V gene (reference sequence).